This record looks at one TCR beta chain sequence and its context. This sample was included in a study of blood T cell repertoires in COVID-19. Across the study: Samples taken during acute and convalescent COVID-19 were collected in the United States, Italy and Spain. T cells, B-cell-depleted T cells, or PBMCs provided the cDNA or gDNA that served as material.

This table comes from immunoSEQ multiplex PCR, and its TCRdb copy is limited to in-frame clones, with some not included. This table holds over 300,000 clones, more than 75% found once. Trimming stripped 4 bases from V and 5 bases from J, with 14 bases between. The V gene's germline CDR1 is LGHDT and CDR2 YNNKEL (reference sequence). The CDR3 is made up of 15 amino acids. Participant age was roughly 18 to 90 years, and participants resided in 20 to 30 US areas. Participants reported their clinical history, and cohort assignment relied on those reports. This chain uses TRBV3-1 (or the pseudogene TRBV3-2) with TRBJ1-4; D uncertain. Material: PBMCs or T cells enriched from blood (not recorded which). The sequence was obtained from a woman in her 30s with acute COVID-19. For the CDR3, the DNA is TGTGCCAGCAGCCCACCCGGACGGGAAAATGAAAAACTGTTTTTT. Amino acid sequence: CASSPPGRENEKLFF.